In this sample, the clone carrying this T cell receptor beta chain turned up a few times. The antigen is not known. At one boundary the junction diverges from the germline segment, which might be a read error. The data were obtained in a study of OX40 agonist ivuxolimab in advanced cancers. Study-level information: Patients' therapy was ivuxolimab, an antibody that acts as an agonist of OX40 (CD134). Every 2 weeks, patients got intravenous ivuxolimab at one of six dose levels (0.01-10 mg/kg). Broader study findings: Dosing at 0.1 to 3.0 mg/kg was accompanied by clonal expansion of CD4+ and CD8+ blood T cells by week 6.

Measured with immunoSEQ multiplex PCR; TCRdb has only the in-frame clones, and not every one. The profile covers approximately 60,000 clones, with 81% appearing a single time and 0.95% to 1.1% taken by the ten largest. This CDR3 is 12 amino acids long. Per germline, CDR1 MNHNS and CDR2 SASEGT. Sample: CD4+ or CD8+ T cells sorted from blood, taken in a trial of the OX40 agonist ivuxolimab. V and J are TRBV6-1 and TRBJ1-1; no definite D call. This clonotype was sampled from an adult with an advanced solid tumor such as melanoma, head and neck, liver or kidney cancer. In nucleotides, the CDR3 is TGTGCCAGCAGTTCAGTGAACGCTGAAGCTTTCTTT. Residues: CASSSVNAEAFF.